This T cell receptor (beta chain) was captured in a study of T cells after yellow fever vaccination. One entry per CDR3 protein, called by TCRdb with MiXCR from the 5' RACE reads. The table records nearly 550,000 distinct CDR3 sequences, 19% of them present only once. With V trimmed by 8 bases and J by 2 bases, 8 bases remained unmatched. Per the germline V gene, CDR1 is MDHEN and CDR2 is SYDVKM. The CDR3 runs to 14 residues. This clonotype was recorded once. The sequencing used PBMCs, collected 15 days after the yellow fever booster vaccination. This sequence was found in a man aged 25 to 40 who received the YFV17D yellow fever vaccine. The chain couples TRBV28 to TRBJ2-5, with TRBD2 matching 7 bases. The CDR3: CASGRGGVQETQYF. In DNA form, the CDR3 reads TGTGCCAGCGGACGGGGAGGGGTACAAGAGACCCAGTACTTC. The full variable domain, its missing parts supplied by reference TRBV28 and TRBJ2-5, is DVKVTQSSRYLVKRTGEKVFLECVQDMDHENMFWYRQDPGLGLRLIYFSYDVKMKEKGDIPEGYSVSREKKERFSLILESASTNQTSMYLCASGRGGVQETQYFGPGTRLLVL.